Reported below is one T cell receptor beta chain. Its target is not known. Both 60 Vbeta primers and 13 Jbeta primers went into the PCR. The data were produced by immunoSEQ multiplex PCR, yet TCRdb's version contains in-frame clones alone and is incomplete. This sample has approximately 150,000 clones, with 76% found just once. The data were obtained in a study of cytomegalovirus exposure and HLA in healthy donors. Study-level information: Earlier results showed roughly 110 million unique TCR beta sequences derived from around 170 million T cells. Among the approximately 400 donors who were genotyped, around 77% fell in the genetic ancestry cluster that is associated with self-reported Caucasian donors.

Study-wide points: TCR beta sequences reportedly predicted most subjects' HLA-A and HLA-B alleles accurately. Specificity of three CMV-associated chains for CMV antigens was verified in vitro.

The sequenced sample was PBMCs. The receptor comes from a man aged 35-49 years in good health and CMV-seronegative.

The CDR3 protein is CASQAGGPNEQFF. CDR3 DNA: TGTGCCAGCCAGGCGGGAGGGCCCAATGAGCAGTTCTTC. This chain joins TRBV7-9 and TRBJ2-1; TRBD2 agrees at 9 bases. In germline, CDR1 is SEHNR, CDR2 FQNEAQ (reference sequence). There are 13 residues in the CDR3. The trim removed 8 bases at V and 6 bases at J, leaving 5 bases unmatched. The full variable domain, its missing parts supplied by reference TRBV7-9 and TRBJ2-1, is DTGVSQNPRHKITKRGQNVTFRCDPISEHNRLYWYRQTLGQGPEFLTYFQNEAQLEKSRLLSDRFSAERPKGSFSTLEIQRTEQGDSAMYLCASQAGGPNEQFFGPGTRLTVL.